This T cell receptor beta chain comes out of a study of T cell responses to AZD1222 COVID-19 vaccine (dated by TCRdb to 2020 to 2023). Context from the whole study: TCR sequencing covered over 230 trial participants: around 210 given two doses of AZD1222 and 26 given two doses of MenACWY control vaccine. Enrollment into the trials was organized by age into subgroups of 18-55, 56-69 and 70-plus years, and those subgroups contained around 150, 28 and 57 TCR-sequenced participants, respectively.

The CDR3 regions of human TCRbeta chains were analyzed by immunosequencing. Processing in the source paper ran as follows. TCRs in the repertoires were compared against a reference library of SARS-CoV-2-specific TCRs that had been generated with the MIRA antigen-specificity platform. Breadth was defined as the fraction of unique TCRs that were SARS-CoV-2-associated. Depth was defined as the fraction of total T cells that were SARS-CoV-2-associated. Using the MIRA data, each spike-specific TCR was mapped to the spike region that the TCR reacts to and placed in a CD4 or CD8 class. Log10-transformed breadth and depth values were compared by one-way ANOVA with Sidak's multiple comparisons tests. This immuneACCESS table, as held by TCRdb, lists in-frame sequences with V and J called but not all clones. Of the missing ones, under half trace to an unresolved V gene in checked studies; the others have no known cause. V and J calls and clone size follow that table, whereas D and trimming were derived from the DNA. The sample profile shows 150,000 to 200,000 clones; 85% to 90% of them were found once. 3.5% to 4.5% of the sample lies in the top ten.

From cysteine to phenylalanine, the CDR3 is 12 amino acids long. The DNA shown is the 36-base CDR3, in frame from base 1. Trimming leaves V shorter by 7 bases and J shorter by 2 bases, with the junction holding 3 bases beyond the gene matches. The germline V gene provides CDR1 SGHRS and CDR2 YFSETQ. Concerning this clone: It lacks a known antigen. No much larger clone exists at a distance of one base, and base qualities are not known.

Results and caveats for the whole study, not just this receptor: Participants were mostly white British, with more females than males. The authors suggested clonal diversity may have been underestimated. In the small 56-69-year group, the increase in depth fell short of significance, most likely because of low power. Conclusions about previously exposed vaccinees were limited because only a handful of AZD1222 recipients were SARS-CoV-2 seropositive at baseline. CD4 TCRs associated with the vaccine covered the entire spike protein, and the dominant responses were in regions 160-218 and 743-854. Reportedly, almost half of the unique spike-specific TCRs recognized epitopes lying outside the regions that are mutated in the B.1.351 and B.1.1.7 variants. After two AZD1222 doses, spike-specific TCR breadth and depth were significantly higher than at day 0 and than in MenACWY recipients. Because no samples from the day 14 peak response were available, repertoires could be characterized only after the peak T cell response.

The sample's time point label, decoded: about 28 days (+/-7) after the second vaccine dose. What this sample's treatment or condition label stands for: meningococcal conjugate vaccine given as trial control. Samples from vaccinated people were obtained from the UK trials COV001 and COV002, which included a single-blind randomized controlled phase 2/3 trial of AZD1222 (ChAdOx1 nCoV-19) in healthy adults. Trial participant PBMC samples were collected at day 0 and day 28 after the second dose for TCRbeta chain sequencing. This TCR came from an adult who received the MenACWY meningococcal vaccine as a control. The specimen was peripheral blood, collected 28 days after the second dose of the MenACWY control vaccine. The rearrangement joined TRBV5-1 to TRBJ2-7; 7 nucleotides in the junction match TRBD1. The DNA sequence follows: TGCGCCAGCCGGGACAGCCCCTACGAGCAGTACTTC. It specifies CASRDSPYEQYF.